This T cell receptor (beta chain) was recorded in a study of T cells in Graves' hyperthyroidism and ophthalmopathy. This CDR3 contains 12 residues. CDR1 is SEHNR and CDR2 is FQNEAQ in the germline V gene (reference sequence). J lost 15 bases, V lost 2 bases, and 6 bases had no gene match. Regions amplified from RNA transcripts were the TCR beta CDR3 regions. In the first-round RT-PCR of the TCR CDR3, the HTBI primer set was used. TCRdb re-analysed the multiplex PCR reads in MiXCR, keeping a single row per CDR3 protein. The repertoire holds some 300,000 distinct CDR3 sequences, with approximately 13% as singletons. Together with thyroid ultrasound, orbital computed tomography, serum thyroxine and TRAb, clinical symptoms were used for diagnoses. This clonotype was observed a handful of times. Its specificity is unknown. Study results and caveats: It was a median roughly six months before onset that the model predicted ophthalmopathy. Also found in blood were most expanded thyroid clonotypes above 0.001.

The sample taken for sequencing was blood. The sequence was obtained from a woman in her 40s with Graves' hyperthyroidism. This chain joins TRBV7-9 and TRBJ2-1, with TRBD1 matching 8 bases. The CDR3 region has the DNA TGTGCCAGCAGCTTATCCTCTGACAGGGGGTTCTTC. It translates to CASSLSSDRGFF.